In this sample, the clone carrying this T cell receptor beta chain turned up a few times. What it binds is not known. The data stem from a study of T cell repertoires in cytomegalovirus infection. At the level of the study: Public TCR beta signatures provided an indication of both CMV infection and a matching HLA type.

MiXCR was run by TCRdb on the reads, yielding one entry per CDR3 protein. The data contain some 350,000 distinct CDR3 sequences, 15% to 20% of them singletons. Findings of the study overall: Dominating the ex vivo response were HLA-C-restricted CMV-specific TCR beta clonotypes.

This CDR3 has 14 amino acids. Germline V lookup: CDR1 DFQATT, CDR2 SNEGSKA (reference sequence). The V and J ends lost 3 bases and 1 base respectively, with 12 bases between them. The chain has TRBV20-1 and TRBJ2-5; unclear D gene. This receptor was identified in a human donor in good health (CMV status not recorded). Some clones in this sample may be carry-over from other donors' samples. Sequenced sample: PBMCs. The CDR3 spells CSASIWVSQETQYF. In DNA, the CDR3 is TGCAGTGCTAGTATATGGGTCAGCCAAGAGACCCAGTACTTC.